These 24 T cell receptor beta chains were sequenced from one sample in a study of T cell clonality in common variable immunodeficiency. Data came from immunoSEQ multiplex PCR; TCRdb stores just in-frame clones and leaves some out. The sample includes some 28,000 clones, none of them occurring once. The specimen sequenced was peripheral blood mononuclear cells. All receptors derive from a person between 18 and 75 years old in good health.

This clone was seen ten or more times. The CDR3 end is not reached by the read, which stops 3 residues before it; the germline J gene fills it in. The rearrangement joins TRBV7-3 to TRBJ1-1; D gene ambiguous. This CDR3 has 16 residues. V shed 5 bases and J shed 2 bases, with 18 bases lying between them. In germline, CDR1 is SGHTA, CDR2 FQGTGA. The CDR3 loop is CASSPRRVGYNTEAFF. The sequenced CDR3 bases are TGTGCCAGCAGCCCTCGGAGGGTTGGGTATAACACTGAA.

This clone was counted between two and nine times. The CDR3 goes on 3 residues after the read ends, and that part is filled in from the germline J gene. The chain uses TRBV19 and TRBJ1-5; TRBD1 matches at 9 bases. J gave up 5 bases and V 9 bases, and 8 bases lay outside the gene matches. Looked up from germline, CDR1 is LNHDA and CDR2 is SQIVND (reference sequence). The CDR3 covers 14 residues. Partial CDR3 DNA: TGTGCCAGCACACCAGGGACAGGGTATCAGCCC. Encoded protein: CASTPGTGYQP. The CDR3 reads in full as CASTPGTGYQPQHF.

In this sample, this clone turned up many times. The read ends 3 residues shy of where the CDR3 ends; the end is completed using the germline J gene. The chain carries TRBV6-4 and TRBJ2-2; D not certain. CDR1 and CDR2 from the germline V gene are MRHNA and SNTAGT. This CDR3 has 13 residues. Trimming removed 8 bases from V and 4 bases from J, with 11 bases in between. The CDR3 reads CASERDSTGELFF. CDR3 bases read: TGTGCCAGCGAGAGAGATAGCACCGGGGAG.

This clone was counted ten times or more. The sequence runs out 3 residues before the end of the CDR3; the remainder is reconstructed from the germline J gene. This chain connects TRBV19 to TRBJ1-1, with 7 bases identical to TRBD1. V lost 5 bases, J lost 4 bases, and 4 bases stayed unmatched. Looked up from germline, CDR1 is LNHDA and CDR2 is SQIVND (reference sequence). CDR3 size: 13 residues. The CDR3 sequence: CASSPGTATEAFF. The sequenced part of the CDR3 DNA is TGTGCCAGTAGTCCCGGGACAGCCACTGAA.

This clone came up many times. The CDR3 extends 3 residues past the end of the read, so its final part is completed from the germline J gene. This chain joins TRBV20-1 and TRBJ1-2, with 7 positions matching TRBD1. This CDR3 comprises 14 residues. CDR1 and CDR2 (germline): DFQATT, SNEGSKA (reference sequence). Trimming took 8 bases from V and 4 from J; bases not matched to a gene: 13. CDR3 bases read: TGCAGTCGAACCCCTATACAGGGGACCTATGGC. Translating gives CSRTPIQGTYG. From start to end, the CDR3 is CSRTPIQGTYGYTF.

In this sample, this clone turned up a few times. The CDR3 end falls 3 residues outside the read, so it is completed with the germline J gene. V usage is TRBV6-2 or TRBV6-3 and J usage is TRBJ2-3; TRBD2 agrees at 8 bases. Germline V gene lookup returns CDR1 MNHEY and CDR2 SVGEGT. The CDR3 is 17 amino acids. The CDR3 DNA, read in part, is TGTGCCAGCAGTTCAGAAATTACGGGGGGGCAAGTTGAGACG. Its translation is CASSSEITGGQVET. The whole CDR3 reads CASSSEITGGQVETQYF.

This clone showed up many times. The sequenced part of the CDR3 DNA is TGTGCCAGCAGCTTAGTGGGGACAGGGAGGACTGAA. Its translation: CASSLVGTGRTE. The CDR3 as a whole reads CASSLVGTGRTEAFF. V is TRBV7-2 and J is TRBJ1-1; 9 nucleotides line up with TRBD1. The sequence runs out 3 residues before the end of the CDR3; the remainder is reconstructed from the germline J gene. The germline gives CDR1 SGHTA, CDR2 FQGNSA. The length of the CDR3 is 15 residues. Unmatched junction bases numbered 5, after V lost 1 base and J lost 5 bases.

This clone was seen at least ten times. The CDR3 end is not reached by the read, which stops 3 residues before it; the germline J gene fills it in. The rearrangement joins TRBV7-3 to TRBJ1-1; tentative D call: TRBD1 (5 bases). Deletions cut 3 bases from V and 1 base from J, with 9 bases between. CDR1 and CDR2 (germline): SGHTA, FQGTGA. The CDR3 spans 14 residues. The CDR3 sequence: CASSLIGGNTEAFF. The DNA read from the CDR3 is TGTGCCAGCAGCTTGATCGGGGGGAACACTGAA.

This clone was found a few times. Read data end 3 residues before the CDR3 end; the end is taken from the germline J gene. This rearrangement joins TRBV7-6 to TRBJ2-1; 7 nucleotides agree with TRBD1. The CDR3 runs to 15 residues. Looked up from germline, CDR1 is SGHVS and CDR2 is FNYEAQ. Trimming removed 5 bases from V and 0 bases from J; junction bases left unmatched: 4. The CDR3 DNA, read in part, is TGTGCCAGCAGCGTAGGACAGGTCTCCTACAATGAG. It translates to CASSVGQVSYNE. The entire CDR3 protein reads CASSVGQVSYNEQFF.

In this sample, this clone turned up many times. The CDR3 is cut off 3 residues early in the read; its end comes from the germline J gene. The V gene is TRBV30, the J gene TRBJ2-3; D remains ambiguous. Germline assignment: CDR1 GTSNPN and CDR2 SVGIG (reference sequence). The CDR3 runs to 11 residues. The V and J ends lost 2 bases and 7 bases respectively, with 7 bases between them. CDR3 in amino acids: CAWSPTHTQYF. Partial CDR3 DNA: TGTGCCTGGAGTCCGACACATACG.

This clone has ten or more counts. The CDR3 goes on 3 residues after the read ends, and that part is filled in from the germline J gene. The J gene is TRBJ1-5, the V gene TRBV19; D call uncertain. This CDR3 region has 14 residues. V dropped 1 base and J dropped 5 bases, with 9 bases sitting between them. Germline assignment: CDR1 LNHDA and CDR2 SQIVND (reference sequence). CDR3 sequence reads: CASSIVGSYQPQHF. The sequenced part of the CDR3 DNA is TGTGCCAGTAGTATAGTGGGCAGTTATCAGCCC. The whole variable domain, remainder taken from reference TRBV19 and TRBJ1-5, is DGGITQSPKYLFRKEGQNVTLSCEQNLNHDAMYWYRQDPGQGLRLIYYSQIVNDFQKGDIAEGYSVSREKKESFPLTVTSAQKNPTAFYLCASSIVGSYQPQHFGDGTRLSIL.

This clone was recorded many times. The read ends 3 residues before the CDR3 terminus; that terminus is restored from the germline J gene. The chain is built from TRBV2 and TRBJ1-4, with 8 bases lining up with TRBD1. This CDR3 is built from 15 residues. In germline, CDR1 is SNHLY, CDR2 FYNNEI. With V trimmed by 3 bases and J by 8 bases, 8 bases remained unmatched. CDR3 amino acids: CASSDAGTGAEKLFF. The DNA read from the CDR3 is TGTGCCAGCAGTGATGCAGGGACAGGAGCAGAAAAA.

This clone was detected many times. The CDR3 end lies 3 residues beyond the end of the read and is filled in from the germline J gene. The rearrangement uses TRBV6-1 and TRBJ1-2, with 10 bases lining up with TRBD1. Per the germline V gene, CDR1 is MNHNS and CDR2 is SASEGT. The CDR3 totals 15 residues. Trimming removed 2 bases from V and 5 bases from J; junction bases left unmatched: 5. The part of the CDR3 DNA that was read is TGTGCCAGCAGTGAACCGGGACAGGGGATTTATGGC. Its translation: CASSEPGQGIYG. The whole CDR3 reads CASSEPGQGIYGYTF.

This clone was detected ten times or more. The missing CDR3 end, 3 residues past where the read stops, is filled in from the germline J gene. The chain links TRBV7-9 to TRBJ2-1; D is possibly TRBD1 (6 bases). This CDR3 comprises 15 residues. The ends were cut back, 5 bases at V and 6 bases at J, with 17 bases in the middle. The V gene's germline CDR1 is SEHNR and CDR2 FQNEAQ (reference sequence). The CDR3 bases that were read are TGTGCCAGCAGCCGCATCCTGGACAGTTCCAATGAG. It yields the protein CASSRILDSSNE. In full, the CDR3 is CASSRILDSSNEQFF.

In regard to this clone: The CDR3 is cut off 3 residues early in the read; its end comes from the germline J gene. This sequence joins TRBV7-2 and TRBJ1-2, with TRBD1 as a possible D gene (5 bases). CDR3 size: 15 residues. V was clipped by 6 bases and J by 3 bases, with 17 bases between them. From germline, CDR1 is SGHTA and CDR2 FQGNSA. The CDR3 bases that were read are TGTGCCAGCAGTTCGGCCAAGGGGAGGGACTATGGC. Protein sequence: CASSSAKGRDYG. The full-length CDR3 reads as CASSSAKGRDYGYTF.

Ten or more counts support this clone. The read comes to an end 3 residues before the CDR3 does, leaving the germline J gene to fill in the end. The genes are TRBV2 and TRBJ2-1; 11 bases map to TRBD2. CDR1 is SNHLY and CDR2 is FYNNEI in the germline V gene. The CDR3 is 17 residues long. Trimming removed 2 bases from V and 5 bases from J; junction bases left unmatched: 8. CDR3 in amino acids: CASSELSSGGYNNEQFF. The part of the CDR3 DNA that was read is TGTGCCAGCAGTGAACTGTCTAGCGGGGGGTATAACAATGAG. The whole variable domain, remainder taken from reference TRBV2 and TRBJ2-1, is EPEVTQTPSHQVTQMGQEVILRCVPISNHLYFYWYRQILGQKVEFLVSFYNNEISEKSEIFDDQFSVERPDGSNFTLKIRSTKLEDSAMYFCASSELSSGGYNNEQFFGPGTRLTVL.

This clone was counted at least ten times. CDR3 region: CATQGRAEAFF. The covered CDR3 bases are TGTGCCACCCAGGGAAGGGCTGAA. The J gene is TRBJ1-1, the V gene TRBV28, with D possibly TRBD1 on 5 matching bases. The sequence runs out 3 residues before the end of the CDR3; the remainder is reconstructed from the germline J gene. From germline, CDR1 is MDHEN and CDR2 SYDVKM. The CDR3 is 11 amino acids. Trimming left V 10 bases short and J 6 bases short, with 12 bases between.

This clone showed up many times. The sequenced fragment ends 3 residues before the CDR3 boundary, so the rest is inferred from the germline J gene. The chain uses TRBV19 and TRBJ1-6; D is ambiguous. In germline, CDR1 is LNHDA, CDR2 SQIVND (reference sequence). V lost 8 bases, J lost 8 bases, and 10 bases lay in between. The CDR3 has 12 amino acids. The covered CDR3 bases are TGTGCCAGTGGCCTCCTGGATTCACCC. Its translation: CASGLLDSP. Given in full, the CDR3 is CASGLLDSPLHF.

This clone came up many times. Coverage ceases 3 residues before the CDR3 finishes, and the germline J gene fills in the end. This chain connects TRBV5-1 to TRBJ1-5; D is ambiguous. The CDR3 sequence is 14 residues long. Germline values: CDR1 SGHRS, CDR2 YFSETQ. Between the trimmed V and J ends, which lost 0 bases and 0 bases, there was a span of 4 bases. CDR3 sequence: CASSLGASNQPQHF. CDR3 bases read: TGCGCCAGCAGCTTGGGGGCTAGCAATCAGCCC.

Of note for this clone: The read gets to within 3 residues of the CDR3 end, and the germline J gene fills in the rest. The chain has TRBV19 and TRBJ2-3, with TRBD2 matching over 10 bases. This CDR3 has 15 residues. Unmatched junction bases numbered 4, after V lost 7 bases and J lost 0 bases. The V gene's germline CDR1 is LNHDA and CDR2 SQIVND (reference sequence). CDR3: CASTQAGGSTDTQYF. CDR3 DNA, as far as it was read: TGTGCCAGTACCCAAGCGGGGGGGAGCACAGATACG.

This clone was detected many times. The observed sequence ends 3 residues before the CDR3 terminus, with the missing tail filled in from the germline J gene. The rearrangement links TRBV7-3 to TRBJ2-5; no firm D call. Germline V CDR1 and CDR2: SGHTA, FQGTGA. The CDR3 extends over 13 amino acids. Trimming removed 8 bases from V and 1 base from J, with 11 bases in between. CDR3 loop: CASGLSSQETQYF. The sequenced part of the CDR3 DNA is TGTGCCAGCGGGCTCAGCAGCCAAGAGACC. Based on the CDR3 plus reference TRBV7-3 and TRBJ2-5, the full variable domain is GAGVSQTPSNKVTEKGKYVELRCDPISGHTALYWYRQSLGQGPEFLIYFQGTGAADDSGLPNDRFFAVRPEGSVSTLKIQRTERGDSAVYLCASGLSSQETQYFGPGTRLLVL.

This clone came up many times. The DNA read from the CDR3 is TGTGCCAGCGGGAGTGGGGGCGGATACATT. Translating gives CASGSGGGYI. The whole CDR3 reads CASGSGGGYIQYF. The chain has TRBV6-2 or TRBV6-3 and TRBJ2-4; D is perhaps TRBD1 (6 bases). Read coverage stops 3 residues before the CDR3 terminus; the germline J gene supplies the remainder. Between the trimmed V and J ends, which lost 8 bases and 8 bases, there was a span of 16 bases. The CDR3 has 13 amino acids. Germline CDR1 is MNHEY and CDR2 is SVGEGT.

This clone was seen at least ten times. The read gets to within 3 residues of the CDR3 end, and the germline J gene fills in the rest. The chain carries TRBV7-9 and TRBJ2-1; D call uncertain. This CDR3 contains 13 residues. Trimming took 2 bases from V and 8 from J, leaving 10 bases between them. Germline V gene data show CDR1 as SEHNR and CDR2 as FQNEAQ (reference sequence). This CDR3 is CASSLITLDEQFF. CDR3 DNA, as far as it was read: TGTGCCAGCAGCTTAATAACTCTAGATGAG.

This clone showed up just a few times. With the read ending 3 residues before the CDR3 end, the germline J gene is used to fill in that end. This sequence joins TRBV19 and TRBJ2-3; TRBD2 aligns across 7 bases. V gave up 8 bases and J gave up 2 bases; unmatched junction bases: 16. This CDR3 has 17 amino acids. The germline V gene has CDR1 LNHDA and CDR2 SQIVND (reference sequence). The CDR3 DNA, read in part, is TGTGCCAGTTCCAGACCTTTCGGGGGGAATCACACAGATACG. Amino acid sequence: CASSRPFGGNHTDT. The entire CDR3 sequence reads CASSRPFGGNHTDTQYF.